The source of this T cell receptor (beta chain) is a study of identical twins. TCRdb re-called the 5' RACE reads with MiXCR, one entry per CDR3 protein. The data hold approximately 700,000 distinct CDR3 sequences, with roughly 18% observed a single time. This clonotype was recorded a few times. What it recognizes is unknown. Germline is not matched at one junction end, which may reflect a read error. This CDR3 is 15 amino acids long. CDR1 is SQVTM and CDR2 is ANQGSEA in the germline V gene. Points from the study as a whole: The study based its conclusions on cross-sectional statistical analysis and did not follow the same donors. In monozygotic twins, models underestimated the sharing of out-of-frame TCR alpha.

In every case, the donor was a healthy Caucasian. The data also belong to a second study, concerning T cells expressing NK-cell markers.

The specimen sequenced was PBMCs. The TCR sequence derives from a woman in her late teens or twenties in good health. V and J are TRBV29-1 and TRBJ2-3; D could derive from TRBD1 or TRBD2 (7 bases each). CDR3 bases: TGCAGCGTCGAAGGGGGCGGGAGAGGCACAGATACGCAGTATTTT. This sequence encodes CSVEGGGRGTDTQYF.